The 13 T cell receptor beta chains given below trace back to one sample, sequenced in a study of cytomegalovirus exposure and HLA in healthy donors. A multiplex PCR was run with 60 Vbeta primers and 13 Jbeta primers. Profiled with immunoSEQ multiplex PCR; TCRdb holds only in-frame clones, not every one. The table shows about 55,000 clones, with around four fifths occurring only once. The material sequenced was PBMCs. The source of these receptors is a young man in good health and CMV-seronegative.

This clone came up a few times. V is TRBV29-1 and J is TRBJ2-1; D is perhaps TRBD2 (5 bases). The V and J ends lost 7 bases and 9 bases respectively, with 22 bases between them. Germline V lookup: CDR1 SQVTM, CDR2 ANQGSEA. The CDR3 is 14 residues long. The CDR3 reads CSAELETRPLEQFF. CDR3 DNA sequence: TGCAGCGCCGAACTAGAGACCCGCCCTCTTGAGCAGTTCTTC.

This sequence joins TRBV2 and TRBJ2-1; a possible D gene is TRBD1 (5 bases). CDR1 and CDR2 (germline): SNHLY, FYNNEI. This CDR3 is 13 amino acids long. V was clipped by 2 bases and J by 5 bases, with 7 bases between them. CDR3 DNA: TGTGCCAGCAGTGAAAACAGGAACAATGAGCAGTTCTTC. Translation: CASSENRNNEQFF.

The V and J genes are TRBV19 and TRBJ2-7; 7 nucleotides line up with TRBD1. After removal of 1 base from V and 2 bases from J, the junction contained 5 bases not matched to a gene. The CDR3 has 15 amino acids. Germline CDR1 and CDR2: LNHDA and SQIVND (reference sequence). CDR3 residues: CASSIVGGGTYEQYF. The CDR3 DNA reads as TGTGCCAGTAGTATAGTAGGGGGCGGAACCTACGAGCAGTACTTC.

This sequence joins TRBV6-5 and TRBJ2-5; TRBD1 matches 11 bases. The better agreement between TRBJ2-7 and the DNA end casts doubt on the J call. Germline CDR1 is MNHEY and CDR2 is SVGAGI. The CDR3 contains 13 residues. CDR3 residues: CASRDRGTYEQYF. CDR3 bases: TGTGCCAGTCGGGACAGGGGGACCTACGAGCAGTACTTC.

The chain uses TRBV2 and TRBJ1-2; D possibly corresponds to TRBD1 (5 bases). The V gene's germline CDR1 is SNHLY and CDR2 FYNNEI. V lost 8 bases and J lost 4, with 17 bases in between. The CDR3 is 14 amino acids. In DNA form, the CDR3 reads TGTGCCAGCTCCAGAGACAGTAATCTCTATGGCTACACCTTC. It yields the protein CASSRDSNLYGYTF. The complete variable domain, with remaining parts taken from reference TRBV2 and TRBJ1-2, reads EPEVTQTPSHQVTQMGQEVILRCVPISNHLYFYWYRQILGQKVEFLVSFYNNEISEKSEIFDDQFSVERPDGSNFTLKIRSTKLEDSAMYFCASSRDSNLYGYTFGSGTRLTVV.

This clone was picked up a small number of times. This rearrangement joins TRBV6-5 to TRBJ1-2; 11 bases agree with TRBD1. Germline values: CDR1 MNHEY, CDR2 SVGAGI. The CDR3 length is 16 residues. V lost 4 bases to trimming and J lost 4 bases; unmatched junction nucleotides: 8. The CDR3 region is CASSSGQGAVSYGYTF. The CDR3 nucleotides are TGTGCCAGCAGTTCAGGACAGGGGGCGGTTAGCTATGGCTACACCTTC.

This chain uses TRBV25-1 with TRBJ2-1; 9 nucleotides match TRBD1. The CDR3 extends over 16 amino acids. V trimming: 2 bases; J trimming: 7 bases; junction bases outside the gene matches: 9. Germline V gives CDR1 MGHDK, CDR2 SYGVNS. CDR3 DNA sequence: TGTGCCAGCAGTGAAACCCCGGGACAGGGCTATAATGAGCAGTTCTTC. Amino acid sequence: CASSETPGQGYNEQFF.

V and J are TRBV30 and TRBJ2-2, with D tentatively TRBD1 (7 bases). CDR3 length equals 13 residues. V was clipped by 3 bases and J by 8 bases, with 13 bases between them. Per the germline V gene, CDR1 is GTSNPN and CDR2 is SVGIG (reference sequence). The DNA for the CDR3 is TGTGCCTGGAGCAAACAGGGGAGGGGGGAGCTGTTTTTT. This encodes CAWSKQGRGELFF. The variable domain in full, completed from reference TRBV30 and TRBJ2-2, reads SQTIHQWPATLVQPVGSPLSLECTVEGTSNPNLYWYRQAAGRGLQLLFYSVGIGQISSEVPQNLSASRPQDRQFILSSKKLLLSDSGFYLCAWSKQGRGELFFGEGSRLTVL.

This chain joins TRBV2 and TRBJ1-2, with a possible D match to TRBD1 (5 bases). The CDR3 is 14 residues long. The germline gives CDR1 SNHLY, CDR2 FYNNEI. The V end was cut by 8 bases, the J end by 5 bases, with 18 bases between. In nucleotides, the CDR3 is TGTGCCAGCGTTATTCAGGGTTCGCGGTATGGCTACACCTTC. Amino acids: CASVIQGSRYGYTF.

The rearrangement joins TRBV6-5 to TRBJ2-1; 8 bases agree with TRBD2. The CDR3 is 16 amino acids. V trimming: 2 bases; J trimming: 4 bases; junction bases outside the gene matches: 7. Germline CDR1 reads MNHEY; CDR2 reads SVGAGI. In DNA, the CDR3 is TGTGCCAGCAGTTACCTAGCGGGTGGGGAGTACAATGAGCAGTTCTTC. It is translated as CASSYLAGGEYNEQFF.

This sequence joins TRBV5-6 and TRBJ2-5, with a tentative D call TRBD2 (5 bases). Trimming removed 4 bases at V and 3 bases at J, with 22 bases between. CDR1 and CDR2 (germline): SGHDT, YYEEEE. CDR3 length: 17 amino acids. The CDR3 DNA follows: TGTGCCAGCAGCATAACACCCGGGATTCGAAGGGAAGAGACCCAGTACTTC. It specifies CASSITPGIRREETQYF.

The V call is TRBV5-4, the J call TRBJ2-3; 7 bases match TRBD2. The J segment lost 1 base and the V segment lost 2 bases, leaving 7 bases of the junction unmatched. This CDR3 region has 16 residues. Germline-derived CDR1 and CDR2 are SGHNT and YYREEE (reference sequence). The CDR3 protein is CASSFGGSRGTDTQYF. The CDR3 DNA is TGTGCCAGCAGCTTCGGCGGGAGTCGGGGCACAGATACGCAGTATTTT. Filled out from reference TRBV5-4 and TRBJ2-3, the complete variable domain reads ETGVTQSPTHLIKTRGQQVTLRCSSQSGHNTVSWYQQALGQGPQFIFQYYREEENGRGNFPPRFSGLQFPNYSSELNVNALELDDSALYLCASSFGGSRGTDTQYFGPGTRLTVL.

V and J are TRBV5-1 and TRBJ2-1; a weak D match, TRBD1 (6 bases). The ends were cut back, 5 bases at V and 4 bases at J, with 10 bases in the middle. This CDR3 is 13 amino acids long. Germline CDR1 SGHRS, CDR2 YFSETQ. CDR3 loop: CASRQGQYNEQFF. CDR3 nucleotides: TGCGCCAGCAGACAAGGACAGTACAATGAGCAGTTCTTC.